Presented here are 31 T cell receptor beta chains from one specimen sequenced in a study of T cell responses to AZD1222 COVID-19 vaccine. Here immunoSEQ multiplex PCR was the method, and the copy in TCRdb shows in-frame clones only, minus some. The sample lists around 30,000 clones; 90% to 95% were seen once. This specimen was peripheral blood, taken on day 0 of AZD1222 vaccination. The receptors stem from an adult in good health.

The CDR3 DNA sequence: TGTGCCTGGGGTCATTCTGGAAACACCATATATTTT. This translates into CAWGHSGNTIYF. The chain combines TRBV30 with TRBJ1-3; D unresolved. Trimming shortened V by 5 bases and J by 1 base, and 6 bases separated the two germline ends. This CDR3 comprises 12 residues. Germline values: CDR1 GTSNPN, CDR2 SVGIG (reference sequence).

The V gene is TRBV5-6, the J gene TRBJ1-5, with no clear D. The V end lost 0 bases, the J end lost 3 bases, and 13 bases lay between the germline ends. Germline CDR1 reads SGHDT; CDR2 reads YYEEEE. This CDR3 comprises 16 residues. As DNA, the CDR3 is TGTGCCAGCAGCTTGGATGGCAGGTTTGACAATCAGCCCCAGCATTTT. Translated, it gives CASSLDGRFDNQPQHF.

This clone is classed as medium-sized (0.01 to 0.1%). The genes are TRBV7-9 and TRBJ1-5, with D tentatively TRBD1 (6 bases). The V end lost 4 bases, the J end lost 5 bases, and 15 bases lay between the germline ends. The V gene's germline CDR1 is SEHNR and CDR2 FQNEAQ (reference sequence). CDR3 length equals 15 residues. CDR3: CASSSPNRDDQPQHF. The CDR3 region has the DNA TGTGCCAGCAGCTCACCCAACAGGGATGATCAGCCCCAGCATTTT.

The gene calls are TRBV6-5 and TRBJ2-5; D ambiguous. The germline V gene encodes CDR1 MNHEY and CDR2 SVGAGI. The CDR3 extends over 14 amino acids. Trimming removed 0 bases at V and 4 bases at J, with 9 bases between. This chain's CDR3 is CASSYSGQSETQYF. CDR3 nucleotides: TGTGCCAGCAGTTACTCGGGCCAGTCAGAGACCCAGTACTTC.

This clone has a single count. The chain has TRBV28 and TRBJ1-2; TRBD1 matches at 11 bases. Trimming removed 7 bases from V and 8 bases from J; junction bases left unmatched: 12. The CDR3 extends over 15 amino acids. Germline V gene lookup returns CDR1 MDHEN and CDR2 SYDVKM. In nucleotides, the CDR3 is TGTGCCAGCATCGTATCCGGGACAGGGGGTCGGGGCTACACCTTC. Protein product: CASIVSGTGGRGYTF.

In DNA, the CDR3 is TGTGCCAGCAGCTGGGGGGGCACAGATACGCAGTATTTT. The encoded protein is CASSWGGTDTQYF. This chain joins TRBV3-1 (or the pseudogene TRBV3-2) and TRBJ2-3, with D possibly matching TRBD2 (6 bases). Trimming stripped 5 bases from V and 1 base from J, with 7 bases between. The length of the CDR3 is 13 residues. The V gene's germline CDR1 is LGHDT and CDR2 YNNKEL (reference sequence).

This chain joins TRBV25-1 and TRBJ1-1, with a weak D call TRBD1 (6 bases). This CDR3 has 13 residues. Trimming removed 11 bases from V and 4 bases from J, with 17 bases in between. Germline values: CDR1 MGHDK, CDR2 SYGVNS. The CDR3 DNA follows: TGTGCCCGGGGGGCGGGGTTGAGCACTGAAGCTTTCTTT. It specifies CARGAGLSTEAFF.

This chain uses TRBV2 with TRBJ1-2; 10 nucleotides match TRBD1. Trimming at V came to 0 bases and at J to 11 bases, leaving 3 bases not matched to a gene. CDR1 and CDR2 from the germline V gene are SNHLY and FYNNEI. The CDR3 has 13 residues. In DNA, the CDR3 is TGTGCCAGCAGTGAAGCGCGGGACAGGGGATACACCTTC. Residues: CASSEARDRGYTF.

The chain combines TRBV18 with TRBJ1-5; D unclear. CDR1 is KGHSH and CDR2 is LQKENI in the germline V gene. The CDR3 is made up of 13 amino acids. V gave up 6 bases and J gave up 0 bases, with 6 bases separating them. DNA of the CDR3: TGTGCCAGCTCCGGGGATAGCAATCAGCCCCAGCATTTT. It encodes CASSGDSNQPQHF. Combining the CDR3 with reference TRBV18 and TRBJ1-5 gives the whole variable domain NAGVMQNPRHLVRRRGQEARLRCSPMKGHSHVYWYRQLPEEGLKFMVYLQKENIIDESGMPKERFSAEFPKEGPSILRIQQVVRGDSAAYFCASSGDSNQPQHFGDGTRLSIL.

The chain has TRBV3-1 (or the pseudogene TRBV3-2) and TRBJ1-1; TRBD1 matches at 7 bases. The CDR3 extends over 14 amino acids. Trimming cost V 5 bases and J 4 bases; bases outside gene matches: 7. From germline, CDR1 is LGHDT and CDR2 YNNKEL (reference sequence). The chain's CDR3 is CASSATGVGTEAFF. The CDR3, as DNA: TGTGCCAGCAGCGCCACAGGGGTAGGCACTGAAGCTTTCTTT.

CDR3 residues: CASSLGGEYTEAFF. CDR3 DNA sequence: TGTGCCAGCAGCTTAGGCGGTGAGTACACTGAAGCTTTCTTT. The gene calls are TRBV7-9 and TRBJ1-1; D uncertain. CDR3 length: 14 amino acids. The germline gives CDR1 SEHNR, CDR2 FQNEAQ (reference sequence). V lost 1 base and J 3 bases, leaving 9 bases between the germline ends.

The rearrangement uses TRBV19 and TRBJ2-3, with 7 bases lining up with TRBD1. This CDR3 has 15 residues. With 4 bases clipped from V and 8 bases from J, the junction kept 12 bases outside the gene matches. From germline, CDR1 is LNHDA and CDR2 SQIVND (reference sequence). CDR3: CASSKGQALQATQYF. CDR3 DNA sequence: TGTGCCAGTAGTAAAGGACAGGCTCTCCAAGCTACGCAGTATTTT.

The chain joins TRBV10-1 to TRBJ2-5; D remains unclear. Germline values: CDR1 WNHNN, CDR2 SYGVQD (reference sequence). The CDR3 loop spans 13 amino acids. Trimming removed 2 bases at V and 5 bases at J, with 9 bases between. The CDR3 bases are TGCGCCAGCAGTGAGAGAAACGGCGAGACCCAGTACTTC. Residues: CASSERNGETQYF.

The V call is TRBV5-4, the J call TRBJ2-7; 10 bases are shared with TRBD2. The germline CDR1 and CDR2 sequences are SGHNT and YYREEE (reference sequence). V lost 0 bases to trimming and J lost 2 bases; unmatched junction nucleotides: 5. This CDR3 comprises 16 residues. For the CDR3, the DNA is TGTGCCAGCAGCTTGGGACCTAGCGGGGGACCCTACGAGCAGTACTTC. Amino acids: CASSLGPSGGPYEQYF.

This clone was detected once. This chain joins TRBV11-3 and TRBJ2-3; D is undetermined. The CDR3 sequence is 13 residues long. The V gene's germline CDR1 is SGHNT and CDR2 YENEEA. The V gene lost 0 bases and the J gene lost 7 bases, with 8 bases spanning the gap. Written as DNA, the CDR3 is TGTGCCAGCAGCTTAGAGGTTTGGCATACGCAGTATTTT. This translates into CASSLEVWHTQYF.

The chain joins TRBV7-9 to TRBJ1-6, with D unresolved. The CDR3 covers 17 residues. V shed 2 bases and J shed 4 bases, with 15 bases lying between them. Germline CDR1 and CDR2: SEHNR and FQNEAQ (reference sequence). The CDR3 reads CASSLSGRTKYNSPLHF. CDR3 nucleotide sequence: TGTGCCAGCAGCTTAAGTGGACGAACTAAGTATAATTCACCCCTCCACTTT.

The gene calls are TRBV3-1 (or the pseudogene TRBV3-2) and TRBJ2-7; 7 bases are shared with TRBD2. Germline CDR1 and CDR2: LGHDT and YNNKEL (reference sequence). The CDR3 is 15 amino acids. V lost 4 bases and J lost 4; bases outside the gene matches: 10. CDR3 nucleotides: TGTGCCAGCAGCCCGATTGGGGGGGTCTGGTACGAGCAGTACTTC. Translation: CASSPIGGVWYEQYF.

This sequence joins TRBV5-1 and TRBJ1-1; D might be TRBD1 (6 bases). The CDR3 is made up of 16 amino acids. Germline values: CDR1 SGHRS, CDR2 YFSETQ. Trimming pared 4 bases from V and 2 bases from J, leaving 18 bases between. The CDR3 spells CASSIEPGGRNTEAFF. The CDR3 nucleotides read TGCGCCAGCAGCATAGAACCCGGGGGCAGAAACACTGAAGCTTTCTTT.

This sequence joins TRBV9 and TRBJ1-1, with D possibly TRBD1 on 5 matching bases. V was clipped by 0 bases and J by 1 base, with 10 bases between them. Germline V gene sequence: CDR1 SGDLS, CDR2 YYNGEE. The CDR3 loop spans 15 amino acids. The CDR3 DNA reads as TGTGCCAGCAGCGTAGGAGGAGGGGAGAACACTGAAGCTTTCTTT. Translated, it gives CASSVGGGENTEAFF.

This clone was counted a single time. CDR3 region: CASSVGGSAQPQHF. In nucleotides, the CDR3 is TGTGCCAGCAGCGTGGGGGGGTCGGCTCAGCCCCAGCATTTT. The V call is TRBV9, the J call TRBJ1-5, with a weak D call TRBD1 (5 bases). Germline V gene lookup returns CDR1 SGDLS and CDR2 YYNGEE. V dropped 2 bases and J dropped 6 bases, with 12 bases sitting between them. This CDR3 has 14 residues.

The chain is built from TRBV30 and TRBJ1-2; D perhaps matches TRBD1 (5 bases). The length of the CDR3 is 14 residues. Germline V CDR1 and CDR2: GTSNPN, SVGIG (reference sequence). V lost 0 bases and J lost 2, with 10 bases in between. The CDR3 DNA is TGTGCCTGGAGTGTAAGCAGGGCCAACTATGGCTACACCTTC. This codes for CAWSVSRANYGYTF.

The chain links TRBV19 to TRBJ2-3; tentative D call: TRBD2 (7 bases). Germline lookup yields CDR1 LNHDA and CDR2 SQIVND (reference sequence). This CDR3 is built from 16 residues. V lost 7 bases, J lost 6 bases, and 23 bases lay in between. The CDR3 sequence: CASKDLAGGARDTQYF. CDR3 DNA: TGTGCCAGTAAAGACCTAGCTGGGGGGGCAAGGGATACGCAGTATTTT.

This chain uses TRBV6-1 with TRBJ1-2; D gene unclear. Germline V lookup: CDR1 MNHNS, CDR2 SASEGT. CDR3 size: 13 residues. V lost 3 bases and J 2 bases, leaving 7 bases between the germline ends. CDR3 region: CASSERPNYGYTF. DNA of the CDR3: TGTGCCAGCAGTGAGCGGCCAAACTATGGCTACACCTTC.

The chain recombines TRBV10-3 with TRBJ2-3, with 8 bases that match TRBD1. CDR3 length: 15 amino acids. CDR1 ENHRY and CDR2 SYGVKD come from the germline V gene. The V and J ends lost 0 bases and 3 bases, in that order; junction bases with no gene match: 2. CDR3 region: CAISESGQGTDTQYF. In DNA form, the CDR3 reads TGTGCCATCAGTGAGTCAGGACAGGGAACAGATACGCAGTATTTT.

The chain has TRBV10-3 and TRBJ1-2; D is unclear. CDR1 is ENHRY, CDR2 SYGVKD, per germline. V lost 0 bases and J lost 4, with 6 bases in between. CDR3 length equals 13 residues. Here the CDR3 reads CAISESVGYGYTF. The CDR3 region has the DNA TGTGCCATCAGTGAGTCAGTAGGCTATGGCTACACCTTC.

The V call is TRBV5-1, the J call TRBJ2-5, with 8 positions matching TRBD1. Germline V lookup: CDR1 SGHRS, CDR2 YFSETQ. The CDR3 is made up of 15 amino acids. V lost 3 bases to trimming and J lost 5 bases; unmatched junction nucleotides: 9. CDR3 bases: TGCGCCAGCAGCTCACCGGGACAGGCAGGGGAGACCCAGTACTTC. This encodes CASSSPGQAGETQYF.

The chain carries TRBV5-1 and TRBJ1-2; TRBD1 might be the D (5 bases). The CDR3 is 13 amino acids. Germline V gene lookup returns CDR1 SGHRS and CDR2 YFSETQ. V shed 4 bases and J shed 8 bases, with 15 bases lying between them. This chain's CDR3 is CASSQTGSGGYTF. DNA of the CDR3: TGCGCCAGCAGCCAAACAGGTTCGGGAGGCTACACCTTC.

The chain employs TRBV5-1 and TRBJ2-7; possibly TRBD1 for D (6 bases). This CDR3 contains 15 residues. Per germline, CDR1 SGHRS and CDR2 YFSETQ. Trimming left V 0 bases short and J 0 bases short, with 10 bases between. The CDR3 sequence is CASSLDRTASYEQYF. In nucleotides, the CDR3 is TGCGCCAGCAGCTTGGACAGGACAGCCTCCTACGAGCAGTACTTC.

The rearrangement uses TRBV14 and TRBJ1-6, with D maybe TRBD1 (6 bases). The CDR3 is 13 residues long. Germline CDR1 is SGHDN and CDR2 is FVKESK. V lost 3 bases to trimming and J lost 12 bases, with 12 bases between them. In nucleotides, the CDR3 is TGTGCCAGCAGCCATCCCACAGGGTTACCCCTCCACTTT. Amino acids: CASSHPTGLPLHF.

In its sample, this clone was seen a few times. The CDR3 nucleotides are TGTGCCAGCTCACCATTCCCCCGCCAGCCCCAGCATTTT. This gives the protein CASSPFPRQPQHF. This sequence joins TRBV18 and TRBJ1-5; D is unresolved. V was shortened by 2 bases and J by 7 bases, with 9 bases between the two germline ends. The CDR3 runs to 13 residues. The germline V gene has CDR1 KGHSH and CDR2 LQKENI.

This chain connects TRBV4-2 to TRBJ2-1; D perhaps matches TRBD2 (6 bases). CDR1 and CDR2 from the germline V gene are LGHNA and YNFKEQ. The CDR3 is 16 amino acids. V lost 0 bases and J 8 bases, leaving 17 bases between the germline ends. DNA for the CDR3: TGTGCCAGCAGCCAAGATATTAGCGGTTTTAGGGATGAGCAGTTCTTC. It is translated as CASSQDISGFRDEQFF.